The T cell receptor (beta chain) described here comes from a study of T-cell memory formation after mild COVID-19. Study as a whole: TCR clusters were mostly confined to one donor each.

On this clonotype: Its antigen is not known.

TCRdb analysed the 5' RACE reads with MiXCR anew, one entry per CDR3 protein. This table holds 350,000 to 450,000 distinct CDR3 sequences, more than 20% found once. Study-wide results and caveats: Nothing showed for sure that second-wave clones peaking on day 37 were SARS-CoV-2 specific.

From germline, CDR1 is SQVTM and CDR2 ANQGSEA. V was shortened by 7 bases and J by 3 bases, with 10 bases between the two germline ends. The CDR3 totals 11 residues. The sequencing input was PBMCs or a T cell subset sorted from them (not recorded which). The chain employs TRBV29-1 and TRBJ2-7; D is uncertain. The receptor comes from an adult woman who had mild COVID-19 (a few samples of this study predate the infection). Cell type and time point are not known. In nucleotides, the CDR3 is TGCAGCGCCGGAAGTGGCTACGAGCAGTACTTC. This encodes CSAGSGYEQYF.